Shown below are 21 T cell receptor beta chains from a single sample sequenced in a study of shared clonotypes between healthy human individuals (dated by TCRdb to the early 2020s). The receptor library was made with the immunoSEQ multiplex PCR assay. What TCRdb holds here is the immuneACCESS table cut down to in-frame rearrangements. Part of the clones is not present; checked against another copy, under half of the missing clones reflect an unresolved V gene, and the others are unexplained. Counted in this sample were 2 million to 3 million clones; approximately 92% of them appeared once. Clones ranked in the top ten supply about 0.13% of the sample. The source material was naive CD4+ T cells sorted from blood. According to the study, the label for this sample's cell subset or site signals: CD45RA+ positively selected. Source of these receptors: a man aged 18 to 29 in good health.

This chain uses TRBV29-1 with TRBJ1-2, with 9 positions matching TRBD1. The germline CDR1 and CDR2 sequences are SQVTM and ANQGSEA. Trimming cost V 7 bases and J 1 base; bases outside gene matches: 10. The CDR3 loop spans 15 amino acids. As DNA, the CDR3 is TGCAGCGCCAATCCTGGACAGGGGTTTAACTATGGCTACACCTTC. As protein: CSANPGQGFNYGYTF.

This rearrangement joins TRBV10-3 to TRBJ2-2; D is undetermined. CDR1 and CDR2 from the germline V gene are ENHRY and SYGVKD. CDR3 length: 14 residues. V lost 3 bases and J 0 bases, leaving 5 bases between the germline ends. This CDR3 is CAISDLPNTGELFF. CDR3 coding DNA: TGTGCCATCAGTGACTTACCGAACACCGGGGAGCTGTTTTTT.

V usage is TRBV4-1 and J usage is TRBJ2-7; 10 bases are shared with TRBD1. This CDR3 is 16 amino acids long. Germline CDR1 and CDR2: MGHRA and YSYEKL. V gave up 5 bases and J gave up 5 bases; unmatched junction bases: 12. The CDR3 spells CASSSGLGTGVNEQYF. The CDR3 region has the DNA TGCGCCAGCAGCTCCGGATTAGGGACAGGGGTCAACGAGCAGTACTTC.

CDR3 DNA: TGTGCCAGCAGTCCCCGGACTAGCTATTCCTACGAGCAGTACTTC. Translated: CASSPRTSYSYEQYF. The gene calls are TRBV27 and TRBJ2-7; 8 nucleotides align to TRBD2. V shed 5 bases, J shed 1 base, and the junction held 7 bases outside the gene matches. Per germline, CDR1 MNHEY and CDR2 SMNVEV (reference sequence). The CDR3 has 15 amino acids.

In its sample, this clone was seen once. V gene TRBV10-3 combines with J gene TRBJ2-2, with D perhaps assigned TRBD1 or TRBD2 (5 bases each). The germline V gene encodes CDR1 ENHRY and CDR2 SYGVKD. Trimming took off 4 bases at V and 0 bases at J, with 9 bases between the two ends. The CDR3 has 15 residues. In DNA, the CDR3 is TGTGCCATCAGTGGGGACCCCGCGAACACCGGGGAGCTGTTTTTT. Translating gives CAISGDPANTGELFF.

In its sample, this clone was seen a few times. The chain links TRBV2 to TRBJ1-1; a possible D gene is TRBD1 (5 bases). This CDR3 is 12 amino acids long. Germline V gene sequence: CDR1 SNHLY, CDR2 FYNNEI. Trimming cost V 8 bases and J 11 bases, with 18 bases left between them. The CDR3 DNA reads TGTGCCAGCTGTGCAGGGAGGGTGCAGGCTTTCTTT. Amino acid sequence: CASCAGRVQAFF.

The genes are TRBV27 and TRBJ1-2; D may be TRBD1 (6 bases). Germline assignment: CDR1 MNHEY and CDR2 SMNVEV (reference sequence). The V end was cut by 4 bases, the J end by 4 bases, with 16 bases between. The CDR3 is 15 residues long. The CDR3 DNA is TGTGCCAGCAGTTACAGGGACGTAGGTACCTATGGCTACACCTTC. Its protein product is CASSYRDVGTYGYTF.

The rearrangement uses TRBV6-5 and TRBJ1-2; D possibly corresponds to TRBD1 (6 bases). Trimming cost V 0 bases and J 2 bases, with 10 bases left between them. Germline CDR1 and CDR2: MNHEY and SVGAGI. The CDR3 totals 15 residues. The CDR3 is CASSYSGATNYGYTF. The CDR3 DNA sequence: TGTGCCAGCAGTTACTCGGGGGCGACAAACTATGGCTACACCTTC.

A single count supports this clone. At the DNA level, this CDR3 is encoded by other sequences in the same sample as well. The chain carries TRBV7-6 and TRBJ2-5; D gene uncertain. The V end was cut by 0 bases, the J end by 5 bases, with 4 bases between. The CDR3 has 12 amino acids. Germline V lookup: CDR1 SGHVS, CDR2 FNYEAQ. The CDR3 region has the DNA TGTGCCAGCAGCTTAGCCCGGGAGACCCAGTACTTC. It encodes CASSLARETQYF.

CDR3 bases: TGCAGCGTTGCCCCCGGGACAGGAAGTGAAAAACTGTTTTTT. It yields the protein CSVAPGTGSEKLFF. The J gene is TRBJ1-4, the V gene TRBV29-1; 8 bases agree with TRBD1. This CDR3 region has 14 residues. CDR1 and CDR2 from the germline V gene are SQVTM and ANQGSEA. V shed 4 bases, J shed 7 bases, and the junction held 8 bases outside the gene matches.

The chain uses TRBV14 and TRBJ1-2; D might be TRBD1 (6 bases). The CDR3 has 15 amino acids. Trimming left V 4 bases short and J 6 bases short, with 18 bases between. Germline CDR1 reads SGHDN; CDR2 reads FVKESK. CDR3 region: CASSLRPTGRNGYTF. DNA for the CDR3: TGTGCCAGCAGCCTGAGACCTACAGGGCGTAATGGCTACACCTTC. The whole variable domain, filled in from reference TRBV14 and TRBJ1-2, reads EAGVTQFPSHSVIEKGQTVTLRCDPISGHDNLYWYRRVMGKEIKFLLHFVKESKQDESGMPNNRFLAERTGGTYSTLKVQPAELEDSGVYFCASSLRPTGRNGYTFGSGTRLTVV.

V gene TRBV27 combines with J gene TRBJ1-3; TRBD1 is a possible D gene (5 bases). The CDR3 has 14 amino acids. Germline CDR1 MNHEY, CDR2 SMNVEV (reference sequence). Trimming stripped 5 bases from V and 2 bases from J, with 10 bases between. This chain's CDR3 is CASSVGTTGNTIYF. CDR3 nucleotide sequence: TGTGCCAGCAGTGTGGGGACTACTGGAAACACCATATATTTT.

J is TRBJ1-4 and V is TRBV14, with D tentatively TRBD1 (6 bases). Between the trimmed V and J ends, which lost 1 base and 8 bases, there was a span of 23 bases. The CDR3 is 18 amino acids. Germline CDR1 and CDR2: SGHDN and FVKESK. In DNA form, the CDR3 reads TGTGCCAGCAGCCAAGGGGACATTTACAGGGTGGGATGGGAAAAACTGTTTTTT. Translated: CASSQGDIYRVGWEKLFF.

With respect to this clone: Other DNA sequences in this sample translate to the same CDR3. The chain combines TRBV30 with TRBJ2-2, with 11 bases fitting TRBD2. Per germline, CDR1 GTSNPN and CDR2 SVGIG (reference sequence). The V gene end was trimmed by 2 bases and the J gene end by 5 bases; junction bases not matched to a gene: 1. The CDR3 spans 14 residues. The CDR3 DNA reads as TGTGCCTGGAGTCTAGCGGGGGGAACCGGGGAGCTGTTTTTT. Translating it yields CAWSLAGGTGELFF.

The V gene is TRBV5-4, the J gene TRBJ1-5; tentatively, D is TRBD1 (6 bases). V gave up 0 bases and J gave up 7 bases, with 11 bases separating them. The CDR3 is 14 residues long. Germline CDR1 is SGHNT and CDR2 is YYREEE (reference sequence). The CDR3 DNA sequence: TGTGCCAGCAGCTTGGAGGGGGGCGGACAGCCCCAGCATTTT. It codes for CASSLEGGGQPQHF.

The chain uses TRBV6-5 and TRBJ2-7; D perhaps matches TRBD2 (6 bases). CDR1 MNHEY and CDR2 SVGAGI come from the germline V gene. This CDR3 spans 14 amino acids. Trimming shortened V by 6 bases and J by 1 base, and 13 bases separated the two germline ends. As DNA, the CDR3 is TGTGCCAGCAGGCCCGCCGGAGGGTCCTACGAGCAGTACTTC. Translation gives CASRPAGGSYEQYF.

This chain uses TRBV7-2 with TRBJ1-5; maybe TRBD1 (6 bases). The CDR3 is made up of 16 amino acids. Trimming cost V 5 bases and J 4 bases, with 18 bases left between them. Germline V gene sequence: CDR1 SGHTA, CDR2 FQGNSA. CDR3 sequence: CASSPAGRGDNQPQHF. CDR3 DNA sequence: TGTGCCAGCAGCCCCGCGGGCAGGGGAGATAATCAGCCCCAGCATTTT.

This chain uses TRBV5-6 with TRBJ2-7, with D unclear. CDR1 SGHDT and CDR2 YYEEEE come from the germline V gene. V lost 3 bases, J lost 7 bases, and 14 bases lay in between. The CDR3 consists of 13 residues. The CDR3 protein is CASSSGPTREQYF. The CDR3 region has the DNA TGTGCCAGCAGCTCCGGGCCCACAAGGGAGCAGTACTTC. The full variable domain, with the rest looked up from reference TRBV5-6 and TRBJ2-7, is DAGVTQSPTHLIKTRGQQVTLRCSPKSGHDTVSWYQQALGQGPQFIFQYYEEEERQRGNFPDRFSGHQFPNYSSELNVNALLLGDSALYLCASSSGPTREQYFGPGTRLTVT.

In nucleotides, the CDR3 is TGTGCCAGCAGTTACTCAGCAGGGGGCAACGGCTACACCTTC. Residues: CASSYSAGGNGYTF. The chain is built from TRBV6-5 and TRBJ1-2; 8 nucleotides agree with TRBD1. The V gene end was trimmed by 0 bases and the J gene end by 8 bases; junction bases not matched to a gene: 5. Germline V gives CDR1 MNHEY, CDR2 SVGAGI. This CDR3 is 14 amino acids long.

The chain is built from TRBV11-2 and TRBJ2-2; unclear D gene. This CDR3 spans 14 amino acids. The ends were cut back, 4 bases at V and 2 bases at J, with 8 bases in the middle. The germline gives CDR1 SGHAT, CDR2 FQNNGV. CDR3 sequence: CASSYTDNTGELFF. The CDR3 coding sequence is TGTGCCAGCAGCTACACAGATAACACCGGGGAGCTGTTTTTT.

Comments on this clone: This sample includes further DNA sequences coding for the same CDR3. The V and J genes are TRBV19 and TRBJ2-7, with 12 bases fitting TRBD2. The CDR3 runs to 15 residues. CDR1 LNHDA and CDR2 SQIVND come from the germline V gene (reference sequence). The junction had 2 bases not matched to a gene; V was cut back by 5 bases and J by 0 bases. CDR3 nucleotide sequence: TGTGCCAGTAGTCGGACTAGCGGGGACTCCTACGAGCAGTACTTC. Residues: CASSRTSGDSYEQYF.